The entry below gives a single T cell receptor (beta chain) sequence along with its context. This specimen belongs to a study of cytomegalovirus exposure and HLA in healthy donors. A multiplex PCR was run with 60 Vbeta primers and 13 Jbeta primers. The repertoire was sequenced with immunoSEQ multiplex PCR; TCRdb's copy has only in-frame clones and lacks some. The sample yields more than 90,000 clones, about four fifths seen once. The germline gives CDR1 SGHNT, CDR2 YENEEA. The CDR3 extends over 15 amino acids. The V gene lost 6 bases and the J gene lost 4 bases, with 16 bases spanning the gap. The clonotype was recovered from a woman in her 70s in good health and CMV-seropositive. The V call is TRBV11-3, the J call TRBJ2-1; maybe TRBD2 (7 bases). The specimen sequenced was PBMCs. The CDR3: CASSRGGRGYNEQFF. In nucleotides, the CDR3 is TGTGCCAGCAGTCGTGGGGGGAGGGGGTACAATGAGCAGTTCTTC.